Each of the 32 T cell receptor beta chains below was sequenced from the same sample in a study of T cell repertoires in cytomegalovirus infection. TCRdb passed the reads through MiXCR, listing each CDR3 protein once. The sample lists approximately 170,000 distinct CDR3 sequences, roughly 15% occurring once. Sequenced: CD8+ T cells from PBMCs. These receptors were obtained from a human donor in good health (CMV status not recorded). Some clones in this sample may be carry-over from other donors' samples.

This clonotype was seen more than once but under ten times. The chain has TRBV4-3 and TRBJ1-1, with D hard to call. This CDR3 has 12 residues. Trimming pared 0 bases from V and 7 bases from J, leaving 6 bases between. Germline V CDR1 and CDR2: LGHNA, YSLEER. The CDR3 reads CASSQDSREAFF. CDR3 DNA: TGCGCCAGCAGCCAAGATTCGCGTGAAGCTTTCTTT.

A remark on this clonotype: Just one base apart from a much larger clone, this may be a read error. Likely a read error: the CDR3 ends without its conserved phenylalanine or tryptophan. The rearrangement links TRBV7-6 to TRBJ2-7, with D perhaps given as TRBD1 or TRBD2 (5 bases each). CDR1 SGHVS and CDR2 FNYEAQ come from the germline V gene. Between the trimmed V and J ends, which lost 1 base and 3 bases, there was a span of 10 bases. CDR3 length: 14 residues. CDR3 coding DNA: TGTGCCAGCAGCTTAGGGGGACGGTACTACGAGCAGTACTTA. As protein: CASSLGGRYYEQYL.

V usage is TRBV28 and J usage is TRBJ1-1; tentative D call: TRBD1 (5 bases). V lost 3 bases and J lost 10, with 24 bases in between. Germline-derived CDR1 and CDR2 are MDHEN and SYDVKM. CDR3 length: 16 residues. The CDR3 here is CASSFWRDARDKGAFF. The CDR3 bases are TGTGCCAGCAGTTTTTGGCGGGACGCCCGGGATAAGGGAGCTTTCTTT.

A few counts support this clonotype. The chain employs TRBV7-8 and TRBJ2-7; TRBD1 might be the D (5 bases). The CDR3 has 15 amino acids. Germline V gene sequence: CDR1 SGHVS, CDR2 FQNEAQ. Trimming left V 5 bases short and J 5 bases short, with 19 bases between. CDR3 loop: CASSPTWGLGDEQYF. CDR3 coding DNA: TGTGCCAGCAGCCCTACGTGGGGCCTTGGCGACGAGCAGTACTTC. Looking up the rest from reference TRBV7-8 and TRBJ2-7 gives the full variable domain: GAGVSQSPRYKVAKRGQDVALRCDPISGHVSLFWYQQALGQGPEFLTYFQNEAQLDKSGLPSDRFFAERPEGSVSTLKIQRTQQEDSAVYLCASSPTWGLGDEQYFGPGTRLTVT.

This clonotype appeared a few times. This rearrangement joins TRBV12-3 or TRBV12-4 to TRBJ1-4; D perhaps matches TRBD1 (6 bases). Trimming removed 5 bases at V and 5 bases at J, with 12 bases between. CDR3 size: 14 residues. The CDR3 DNA follows: TGTGCCAGCAGTGGACAGCCCCTAAATGAAAAACTGTTTTTT. Translating it yields CASSGQPLNEKLFF.

The chain couples TRBV7-2 to TRBJ1-2, with D perhaps TRBD1 (6 bases). Trimming pared 5 bases from V and 3 bases from J, leaving 19 bases between. CDR1 is SGHTA, CDR2 FQGNSA, per germline. This CDR3 spans 16 amino acids. CDR3 sequence reads: CASSQQGSGQYYGYTF. As DNA, the CDR3 is TGTGCCAGCAGCCAACAAGGCTCCGGACAGTACTATGGCTACACCTTC.

The chain employs TRBV7-2 and TRBJ2-1; a possible D gene is TRBD2 (5 bases). The germline V gene has CDR1 SGHTA and CDR2 FQGNSA. This CDR3 region has 17 residues. V lost 6 bases and J 5 bases, leaving 23 bases between the germline ends. The chain's CDR3 is CASSLRAGEGSHNEQFF. The CDR3 DNA is TGTGCCAGCAGTCTTAGGGCCGGGGAAGGGTCCCACAATGAGCAGTTCTTC.

This clonotype was counted a few times. The genes are TRBV27 and TRBJ2-1; 7 nucleotides line up with TRBD1. CDR3 size: 14 residues. From germline, CDR1 is MNHEY and CDR2 SMNVEV (reference sequence). V dropped 5 bases and J dropped 6; count of bases not matched to a gene: 7. The chain's CDR3 is CASSASTGINEQFF. The CDR3 DNA follows: TGTGCCAGCAGTGCCTCGACAGGGATCAATGAGCAGTTCTTC.

The V gene is TRBV6-5, the J gene TRBJ2-7; 9 positions agree with TRBD2. Germline values: CDR1 MNHEY, CDR2 SVGAGI. V lost 4 bases to trimming and J lost 6 bases; unmatched junction nucleotides: 4. The CDR3 length is 13 residues. The CDR3 spells CASSLGLAREQYF. The CDR3 DNA is TGTGCCAGCAGTTTGGGACTAGCTCGCGAGCAGTACTTC.

This clonotype was detected a few times. DNA of the CDR3: TGTGCCAGCAGCTTAGCGCGGGGGGTCAAAGAGACCCAGTACTTC. Amino acid sequence: CASSLARGVKETQYF. V gene TRBV7-2 combines with J gene TRBJ2-5; TRBD2 matches 8 bases. V lost 0 bases to trimming and J lost 3 bases; unmatched junction nucleotides: 3. In germline, CDR1 is SGHTA, CDR2 FQGNSA. There are 15 residues in the CDR3. The whole variable domain, remainder taken from reference TRBV7-2 and TRBJ2-5, is GAGVSQSPSNKVTEKGKDVELRCDPISGHTALYWYRQSLGQGLEFLIYFQGNSAPDKSGLPSDRFSAERTGGSVSTLTIQRTQQEDSAVYLCASSLARGVKETQYFGPGTRLLVL.

This clonotype was counted only a few times. V and J are TRBV6-2 or TRBV6-3 and TRBJ2-1, with unresolved D. Germline loops: CDR1 MNHEY, CDR2 SVGEGT. The CDR3 totals 14 residues. V was trimmed by 4 bases and J by 4 bases, leaving 11 bases between them. CDR3 sequence: CASSSSIGYNEQFF. CDR3 in DNA: TGTGCCAGCAGTTCCAGCATAGGGTACAATGAGCAGTTCTTC.

The rearrangement joins TRBV28 to TRBJ1-5, with D hard to call. The CDR3 totals 11 residues. Germline V CDR1 and CDR2: MDHEN, SYDVKM. Trimming pared 3 bases from V and 9 bases from J, leaving 6 bases between. DNA for the CDR3: TGTGCCAGCAGTTTTAAAGGGCCCCAGCATTTT. Its translation is CASSFKGPQHF.

In this sample, this clonotype turned up a few times. The chain combines TRBV6-4 with TRBJ2-2; perhaps TRBD1 as D (5 bases). The CDR3 covers 14 residues. Germline CDR1 is MRHNA and CDR2 is SNTAGT. Trimming shortened V by 2 bases and J by 5 bases, and 9 bases separated the two germline ends. The CDR3 coding sequence is TGTGCCAGCAGTGACAAAGCAGGGACCGGGGAGCTGTTTTTT. This codes for CASSDKAGTGELFF.

This clonotype was detected only a few times. This chain links TRBV7-7 with TRBJ2-7; no definite D call. V was shortened by 3 bases and J by 0 bases, with 12 bases between the two germline ends. The CDR3 has 15 amino acids. The germline V gene encodes CDR1 SSHAT and CDR2 FNYEAQ (reference sequence). CDR3 loop: CASSFRSGPSYEQYF. The CDR3, as DNA: TGTGCCAGCAGCTTCAGATCCGGGCCCTCCTACGAGCAGTACTTC.

This CDR3 reads CAAMAGGGDEQFF. The CDR3 DNA reads TGTGCCGCCATGGCCGGGGGCGGCGATGAGCAGTTCTTC. This chain connects TRBV15 to TRBJ2-1; D is perhaps TRBD1 or TRBD2 (6 bases each). CDR3 length: 13 residues. Germline V lookup: CDR1 LNHNV, CDR2 YYDKDF (reference sequence). Trimming cost V 11 bases and J 8 bases, with 19 bases left between them. The complete variable domain, with remaining parts taken from reference TRBV15 and TRBJ2-1, reads DAMVIQNPRYQVTQFGKPVTLSCSQTLNHNVMYWYQQKSSQAPKLLFHYYDKDFNNEADTPDNFQSRRPNTSFCFLDIRSPGLGDTAMYLCAAMAGGGDEQFFGPGTRLTVL.

The chain joins TRBV29-1 to TRBJ2-3; D remains ambiguous. Trimming took off 2 bases at V and 4 bases at J, with 10 bases between the two ends. CDR1 SQVTM and CDR2 ANQGSEA come from the germline V gene. The CDR3 totals 13 residues. The CDR3 DNA follows: TGCAGCGTTGAACCCAGGCTGTCAGATACGCAGTATTTT. Protein: CSVEPRLSDTQYF.

V gene TRBV4-3 combines with J gene TRBJ2-1; D remains ambiguous. V lost 1 base to trimming and J lost 2 bases, with 6 bases between them. This CDR3 has 14 residues. Germline values: CDR1 LGHNA, CDR2 YSLEER. Written as DNA, the CDR3 is TGCGCCAGCAGCCAAGGGGGTCCCTACAATGAGCAGTTCTTC. This gives the protein CASSQGGPYNEQFF.

The sample holds a few counts of this clonotype. This chain joins TRBV2 and TRBJ2-3; D gene unclear. This CDR3 comprises 13 residues. Trimming stripped 2 bases from V and 6 bases from J, with 9 bases between. Germline V gene data show CDR1 as SNHLY and CDR2 as FYNNEI. CDR3 DNA: TGTGCCAGCAGTGAACTGGGTCCGGATACGCAGTATTTT. It yields the protein CASSELGPDTQYF.

V gene TRBV13 combines with J gene TRBJ1-1, with no clear D. This CDR3 has 14 residues. Germline values: CDR1 PRHDT, CDR2 FYEKMQ (reference sequence). V gave up 1 base and J gave up 4 bases, with 10 bases separating them. The CDR3: CASSLVGPGTEAFF. The CDR3 region has the DNA TGTGCCAGCAGCTTAGTAGGGCCGGGCACTGAAGCTTTCTTT.

This clonotype was seen more than once but under ten times. This chain uses TRBV19 with TRBJ1-1; D call uncertain. This CDR3 spans 13 amino acids. The ends were cut back, 5 bases at V and 0 bases at J, with 7 bases in the middle. CDR1 is LNHDA and CDR2 is SQIVND in the germline V gene (reference sequence). This chain's CDR3 is CASSASMNTEAFF. The CDR3 DNA reads as TGTGCCAGTAGTGCCAGTATGAACACTGAAGCTTTCTTT. Complete variable domain (other parts from reference TRBV19 and TRBJ1-1): DGGITQSPKYLFRKEGQNVTLSCEQNLNHDAMYWYRQDPGQGLRLIYYSQIVNDFQKGDIAEGYSVSREKKESFPLTVTSAQKNPTAFYLCASSASMNTEAFFGQGTRLTVV.

This rearrangement joins TRBV7-2 to TRBJ1-1; TRBD1 aligns across 8 bases. This CDR3 has 14 amino acids. After removal of 4 bases from V and 5 bases from J, the junction contained 6 bases not matched to a gene. Looked up from germline, CDR1 is SGHTA and CDR2 is FQGNSA. CDR3: CASSSPTGVTEAFF. CDR3 in DNA: TGTGCCAGCAGCTCCCCGACAGGGGTTACTGAAGCTTTCTTT.

CDR3 sequence (DNA): TGTGCCAGCAGCTTATGGGAGGGAGCTGGAAACACCATATATTTT. This gives the protein CASSLWEGAGNTIYF. The V and J genes are TRBV7-2 and TRBJ1-3; no clear D gene. From germline, CDR1 is SGHTA and CDR2 FQGNSA. V lost 2 bases to trimming and J lost 2 bases, with 10 bases between them. CDR3 length: 15 residues.

This sequence joins TRBV6-1 and TRBJ2-5; 7 bases map to TRBD1. CDR3 length equals 14 residues. From germline, CDR1 is MNHNS and CDR2 SASEGT. After removal of 6 bases from V and 1 base from J, the junction contained 5 bases not matched to a gene. Here the CDR3 DNA reads TGTGCCAGCAGCCGCGGACAGGCCCAAGAGACCCAGTACTTC. Amino acid sequence: CASSRGQAQETQYF.

This chain connects TRBV7-2 to TRBJ2-1, with D tentatively TRBD2 (6 bases). The V and J ends lost 1 base and 6 bases respectively, with 13 bases between them. The CDR3 consists of 15 residues. Germline V gene lookup returns CDR1 SGHTA and CDR2 FQGNSA. CDR3 bases: TGTGCCAGCAGCTTAGACGGGAGTCTGGGCAATGAGCAGTTCTTC. As protein: CASSLDGSLGNEQFF.

A few counts support this clonotype. V and J are TRBV12-3 or TRBV12-4 and TRBJ2-7; D remains ambiguous. V dropped 6 bases and J dropped 2 bases, with 8 bases sitting between them. The CDR3 covers 12 residues. The CDR3 DNA reads as TGTGCCAGCAGGGACGAGACCTACGAGCAGTACTTC. Its translation is CASRDETYEQYF.

The chain has TRBV5-4 and TRBJ2-2, with 7 bases aligning to TRBD1. The CDR3 extends over 15 amino acids. The V and J ends lost 0 bases and 2 bases, in that order; junction bases with no gene match: 1. The germline V gene encodes CDR1 SGHNT and CDR2 YYREEE (reference sequence). The CDR3 bases are TGTGCCAGCAGCTTGGGACAGGGAAACACCGGGGAGCTGTTTTTT. The encoded protein is CASSLGQGNTGELFF. The whole variable domain, remainder taken from reference TRBV5-4 and TRBJ2-2, is ETGVTQSPTHLIKTRGQQVTLRCSSQSGHNTVSWYQQALGQGPQFIFQYYREEENGRGNFPPRFSGLQFPNYSSELNVNALELDDSALYLCASSLGQGNTGELFFGEGSRLTVL.

The J gene is TRBJ2-3, the V gene TRBV2, with D unclear. The germline V gene has CDR1 SNHLY and CDR2 FYNNEI. Deletions cut 7 bases from V and 4 bases from J, with 3 bases between. CDR3 length equals 10 residues. The CDR3 nucleotides read TGTGCCAGCATGGCAGATACGCAGTATTTT. Residues: CASMADTQYF.

This chain links TRBV2 with TRBJ2-7; D is perhaps TRBD1 (6 bases). Germline lookup yields CDR1 SNHLY and CDR2 FYNNEI. The CDR3 covers 14 residues. V shed 6 bases and J shed 2 bases, with 14 bases lying between them. In DNA, the CDR3 is TGTGCCAGCAGCCGAGGAAAGGGGGCCTACGAGCAGTACTTC. This gives the protein CASSRGKGAYEQYF.

This clonotype turned up a few times. The V call is TRBV28, the J call TRBJ2-1, with D perhaps matching TRBD2 (5 bases). This CDR3 has 14 residues. Trimming pared 2 bases from V and 6 bases from J, leaving 11 bases between. CDR1 and CDR2 (germline): MDHEN, SYDVKM. DNA of the CDR3: TGTGCCAGCAGTTTAGTACGACTATCCAATGAGCAGTTCTTC. Protein: CASSLVRLSNEQFF. The whole variable domain, filled in from reference TRBV28 and TRBJ2-1, reads DVKVTQSSRYLVKRTGEKVFLECVQDMDHENMFWYRQDPGLGLRLIYFSYDVKMKEKGDIPEGYSVSREKKERFSLILESASTNQTSMYLCASSLVRLSNEQFFGPGTRLTVL.

The table lists this clonotype with a few counts. V is TRBV28 and J is TRBJ2-7; TRBD2 aligns across 10 bases. CDR1 MDHEN and CDR2 SYDVKM come from the germline V gene. The CDR3 covers 15 residues. Trimming took 5 bases from V and 6 from J; bases not matched to a gene: 10. CDR3 protein: CASSTLLAGVIEQYF. In nucleotides, the CDR3 is TGTGCCAGCAGTACCTTGCTAGCGGGAGTCATCGAGCAGTACTTC.

This clonotype was found a few times. This chain links TRBV7-8 with TRBJ2-1; 10 nucleotides align to TRBD2. Germline V gene data show CDR1 as SGHVS and CDR2 as FQNEAQ. The length of the CDR3 is 14 residues. V lost 4 bases and J lost 5; bases outside the gene matches: 2. CDR3 DNA sequence: TGTGCCAGCAGCTCTAGCGGGGGAAACAATGAGCAGTTCTTC. Translation gives CASSSSGGNNEQFF.

This clonotype has a handful of counts. The genes are TRBV12-3 or TRBV12-4 and TRBJ1-1; D is ambiguous. This CDR3 region has 13 residues. Trimming cost V 3 bases and J 1 base, with 6 bases left between them. The CDR3: CASSFSSNTEAFF. CDR3 nucleotide sequence: TGTGCCAGCAGTTTCAGCTCGAACACTGAAGCTTTCTTT.